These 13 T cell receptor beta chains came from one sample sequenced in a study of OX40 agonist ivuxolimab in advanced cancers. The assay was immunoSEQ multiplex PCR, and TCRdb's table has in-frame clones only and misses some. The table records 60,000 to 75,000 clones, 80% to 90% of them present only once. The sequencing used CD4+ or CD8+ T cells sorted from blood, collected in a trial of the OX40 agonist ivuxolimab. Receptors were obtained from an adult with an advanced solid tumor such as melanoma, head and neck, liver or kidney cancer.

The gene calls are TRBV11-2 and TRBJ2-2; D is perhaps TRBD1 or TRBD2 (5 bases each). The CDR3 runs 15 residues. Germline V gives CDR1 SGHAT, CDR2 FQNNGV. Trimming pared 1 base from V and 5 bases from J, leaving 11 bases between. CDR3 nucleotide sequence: TGTGCCAGCAGCTTAGTGAGGGGCCAAACCGGGGAGCTGTTTTTT. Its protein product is CASSLVRGQTGELFF.

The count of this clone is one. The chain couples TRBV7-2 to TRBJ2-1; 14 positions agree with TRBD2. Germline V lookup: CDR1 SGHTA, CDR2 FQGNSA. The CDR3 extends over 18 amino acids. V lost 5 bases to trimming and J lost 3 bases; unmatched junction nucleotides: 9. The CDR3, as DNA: TGTGCCAGCAGCCCTAGTTGGGGGACTAGCGGGGGCTACAATGAGCAGTTCTTC. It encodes CASSPSWGTSGGYNEQFF.

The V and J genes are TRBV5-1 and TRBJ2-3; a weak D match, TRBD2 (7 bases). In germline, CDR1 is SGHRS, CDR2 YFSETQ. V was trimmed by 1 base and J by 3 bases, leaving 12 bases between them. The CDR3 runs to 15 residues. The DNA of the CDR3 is TGCGCCAGCAGCTTGATAGGGGGGGCAACAGATACGCAGTATTTT. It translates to CASSLIGGATDTQYF.

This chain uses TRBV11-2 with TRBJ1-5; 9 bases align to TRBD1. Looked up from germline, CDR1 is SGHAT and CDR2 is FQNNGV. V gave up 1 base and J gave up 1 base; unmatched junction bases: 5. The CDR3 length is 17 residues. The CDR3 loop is CASSLAGQGRSNQPQHF. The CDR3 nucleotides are TGTGCCAGCAGCTTAGCGGGACAGGGTCGGAGCAATCAGCCCCAGCATTTT.

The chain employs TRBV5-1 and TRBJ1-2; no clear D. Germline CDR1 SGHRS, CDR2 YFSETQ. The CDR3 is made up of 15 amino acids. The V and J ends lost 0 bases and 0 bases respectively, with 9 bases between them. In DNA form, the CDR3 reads TGCGCCAGCAGCTTGGCCCTCCCCCCTAACTATGGCTACACCTTC. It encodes CASSLALPPNYGYTF.

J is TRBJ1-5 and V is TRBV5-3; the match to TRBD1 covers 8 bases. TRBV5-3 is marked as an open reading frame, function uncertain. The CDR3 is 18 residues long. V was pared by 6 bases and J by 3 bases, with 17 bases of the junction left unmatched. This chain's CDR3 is CARKRDTGTGSHNQPQHF. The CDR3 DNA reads TGTGCCAGAAAGCGAGACACCGGGACAGGATCTCACAATCAGCCCCAGCATTTT.

The CDR3 region has the DNA TGTGCCAGCAGTACCGACAGGGGTGTAACTGAAGCTTTCTTT. Amino acid sequence: CASSTDRGVTEAFF. The V and J genes are TRBV6-6 and TRBJ1-1, with 8 nucleotides matching TRBD1. Germline assignment: CDR1 MNHNY and CDR2 SVGAGI (reference sequence). CDR3 length: 14 residues. Trimming took 5 bases from V and 5 from J; bases not matched to a gene: 7.

The CDR3 region has the DNA TGTGCCAGCAGCTGGACGGTTTCATACGAGCAGTACTTC. It is translated as CASSWTVSYEQYF. The genes are TRBV6-5 and TRBJ2-7; D is unresolved. The germline CDR1 and CDR2 sequences are MNHEY and SVGAGI. Trimming pared 6 bases from V and 4 bases from J, leaving 13 bases between. This CDR3 spans 13 amino acids.

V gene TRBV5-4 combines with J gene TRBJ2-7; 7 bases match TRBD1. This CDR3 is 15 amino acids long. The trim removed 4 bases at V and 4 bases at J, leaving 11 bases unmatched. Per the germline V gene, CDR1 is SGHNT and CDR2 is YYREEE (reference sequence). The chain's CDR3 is CASSPGGGRGYEQYF. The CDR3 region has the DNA TGTGCCAGCAGCCCCGGTGGGGGCAGGGGGTACGAGCAGTACTTC.

Here the CDR3 reads CASSIGLLRSETQYF. CDR3 DNA sequence: TGTGCCAGTAGTATCGGGCTACTCCGTTCGGAGACCCAGTACTTC. The chain recombines TRBV19 with TRBJ2-5, with no clear D. The CDR3 runs to 15 residues. Germline V CDR1 and CDR2: LNHDA, SQIVND (reference sequence). Trimming cost V 3 bases and J 5 bases, with 16 bases left between them.

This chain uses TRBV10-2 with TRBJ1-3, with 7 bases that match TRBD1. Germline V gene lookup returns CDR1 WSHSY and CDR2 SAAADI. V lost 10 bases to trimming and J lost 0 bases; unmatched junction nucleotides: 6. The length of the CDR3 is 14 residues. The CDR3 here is CATKTGHSGNTIYF. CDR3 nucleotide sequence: TGCGCCACCAAGACAGGGCACTCTGGAAACACCATATATTTT.

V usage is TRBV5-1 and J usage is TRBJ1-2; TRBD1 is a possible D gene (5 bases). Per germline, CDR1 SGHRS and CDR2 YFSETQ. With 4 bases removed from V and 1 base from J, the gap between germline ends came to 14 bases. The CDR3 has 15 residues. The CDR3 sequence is CASSPLGTDNYGYTF. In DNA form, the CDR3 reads TGCGCCAGCAGCCCTCTAGGGACGGATAACTATGGCTACACCTTC.

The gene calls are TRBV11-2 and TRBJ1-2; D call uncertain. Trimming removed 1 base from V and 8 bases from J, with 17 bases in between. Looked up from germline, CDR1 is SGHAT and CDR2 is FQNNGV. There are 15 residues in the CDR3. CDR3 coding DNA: TGTGCCAGCAGCTTAGGAGGAGGATGGGTAGGCGGCTACACCTTC. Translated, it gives CASSLGGGWVGGYTF. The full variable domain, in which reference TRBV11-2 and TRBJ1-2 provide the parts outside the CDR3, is EAGVAQSPRYKIIEKRQSVAFWCNPISGHATLYWYQQILGQGPKLLIQFQNNGVVDDSQLPKDRFSAERLKGVDSTLKIQPAKLEDSAVYLCASSLGGGWVGGYTFGSGTRLTVV.